Given below is one TCR beta chain in context. Its matching antigen is unknown. Primed by a sample-barcoded 5' primer and a J-beta primer mix, a second PCR proceeded for about 7 to 11 cycles. TCRdb passed the 5' RACE reads through MiXCR, listing each CDR3 protein once. The repertoire has roughly 1.4 million distinct CDR3 sequences, approximately 60% of them found once; the top ten carry about 6.3%. This sample was taken from a study of blood T cells in healthy people across ages. The study's findings and limits: Possibly confounding the expanded clonotype changes was the fact that donor CMV status was unknown. TCR beta diversity, measured per million T cells, fell in a roughly linear way with age.

The CDR3 is 13 residues long. CDR1 SGHTA and CDR2 FQGNSA come from the germline V gene. V was trimmed by 1 base and J by 14 bases, leaving 12 bases between them. The amount of total RNA extracted per sample was at least 5.5 micrograms. The V gene is TRBV7-2, the J gene TRBJ1-6, with D unresolved. The TCR was taken from a man between 18 and 29 years old in good health. The specimen sequenced was blood. The CDR3 region has the DNA TGTGCCAGCAGCTTAGATCGCCGTTCGGCCCTCCACTTT. It yields the protein CASSLDRRSALHF.